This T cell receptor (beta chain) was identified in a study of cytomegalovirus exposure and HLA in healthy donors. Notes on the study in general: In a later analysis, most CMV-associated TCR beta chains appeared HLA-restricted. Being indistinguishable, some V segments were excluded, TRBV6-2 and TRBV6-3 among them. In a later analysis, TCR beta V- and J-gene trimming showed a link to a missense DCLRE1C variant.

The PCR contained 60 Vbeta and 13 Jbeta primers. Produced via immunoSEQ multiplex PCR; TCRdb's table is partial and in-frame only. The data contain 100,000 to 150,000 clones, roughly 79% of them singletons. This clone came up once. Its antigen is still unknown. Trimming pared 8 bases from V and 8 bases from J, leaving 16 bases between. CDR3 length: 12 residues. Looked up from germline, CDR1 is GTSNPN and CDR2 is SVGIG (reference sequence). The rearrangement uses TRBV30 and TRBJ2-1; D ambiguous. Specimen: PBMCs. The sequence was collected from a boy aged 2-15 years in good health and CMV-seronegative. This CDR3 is CAGLKHVDEQFF. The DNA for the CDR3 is TGTGCCGGTCTAAAGCATGTCGATGAGCAGTTCTTC.